Presented here are 16 T cell receptor beta chains from one specimen sequenced in a study of regulatory T cells in long-lasting Graves disease. Time point indicated: newly diagnosed GD, antithyroid drugs for less than 3 months. The TCR library was made from RNA extracted from PBMCs. TCR beta libraries were built with iRepertoire HTBI primers and Arm-PCR of CDR3 regions. TCRdb fed the multiplex PCR reads into MiXCR, producing one record per CDR3 protein. The sample gives 400,000 to 500,000 distinct CDR3 sequences, about 15% of which show up once; over 8.5% is in the top ten. The sample also formed part of further work on T cells in Graves' hyperthyroidism and ophthalmopathy.

Specimen: peripheral blood mononuclear cells (PBMCs), collected at new diagnosis, from a patient treated with antithyroid drugs. All receptors derive from a woman in her 30s with Graves disease.

This clonotype appeared a few times. The CDR3, as DNA: TGTGCCACCAGCCGGGAACGTAAAGAGACCCAGTACTTC. Its translation is CATSRERKETQYF. V and J are TRBV15 and TRBJ2-5, with D possibly TRBD2 on 5 matching bases. This CDR3 has 13 residues. Deletions cut 5 bases from V and 3 bases from J, with 10 bases between. Germline values: CDR1 LNHNV, CDR2 YYDKDF (reference sequence).

This clonotype was seen ten or more times. V gene TRBV9 combines with J gene TRBJ2-5; 8 bases line up with TRBD1. The CDR3 sequence is 16 residues long. Looked up from germline, CDR1 is SGDLS and CDR2 is YYNGEE. Unmatched junction bases numbered 7, after V lost 0 bases and J lost 3 bases. CDR3 DNA sequence: TGTGCCAGCAGCGTAGAGCCGGACAGGGAGAAAGAGACCCAGTACTTC. Its protein is CASSVEPDREKETQYF.

This clonotype has just a few counts. The V call is TRBV4-3, the J call TRBJ2-2; D assignment may be TRBD1 or TRBD2 (6 bases each). The V and J ends lost 1 base and 4 bases respectively, with 16 bases between them. The CDR3 contains 17 residues. The germline gives CDR1 LGHNA, CDR2 YSLEER. The CDR3 nucleotides are TGCGCCAGCAGCCAAGTGGAGGGGGGACGGGGCACCGGGGAGCTGTTTTTT. This translates into CASSQVEGGRGTGELFF.

This clonotype has only a few counts. This sequence joins TRBV28 and TRBJ2-4; D is uncertain. V gave up 6 bases and J gave up 6 bases, with 6 bases separating them. The CDR3 has 11 amino acids. CDR1 and CDR2 (germline): MDHEN, SYDVKM. DNA for the CDR3: TGTGCCAGCAGGAATCTAAACATTCAGTACTTC. Its translation: CASRNLNIQYF. Full variable domain (outside the CDR3, taken from reference TRBV28 and TRBJ2-4): DVKVTQSSRYLVKRTGEKVFLECVQDMDHENMFWYRQDPGLGLRLIYFSYDVKMKEKGDIPEGYSVSREKKERFSLILESASTNQTSMYLCASRNLNIQYFGAGTRLSVL.

In this sample, this clonotype turned up many times. CDR3 protein: CAIRERDPSGEQYF. DNA for the CDR3: TGTGCCATCAGAGAGAGGGATCCGTCTGGGGAGCAGTACTTC. The chain carries TRBV10-3 and TRBJ2-7; TRBD2 might be the D (5 bases). V lost 6 bases and J 7 bases, leaving 19 bases between the germline ends. Germline CDR1 ENHRY, CDR2 SYGVKD. This CDR3 has 14 amino acids.

This clonotype was detected ten times or more. The CDR3 DNA follows: TGTGCCAGCAGCCCTACCCGGGACTCCCCCACCAATGAGCAGTTCTTC. Residues: CASSPTRDSPTNEQFF. The chain is built from TRBV3-1 and TRBJ2-1; a weak D match, TRBD2 (6 bases). Germline values: CDR1 LGHDT, CDR2 YNNKEL (reference sequence). The ends were cut back, 4 bases at V and 6 bases at J, with 19 bases in the middle. CDR3 size: 16 residues.

This chain links TRBV6-2 or TRBV6-3 with TRBJ1-3, with D unresolved. Trimming took off 4 bases at V and 0 bases at J, with 13 bases between the two ends. This CDR3 spans 16 amino acids. The V gene's germline CDR1 is MNHEY and CDR2 SVGEGT. CDR3 bases: TGTGCCAGCAGTTCGGGCCGAGCTTTCTCTGGAAACACCATATATTTT. Its translation: CASSSGRAFSGNTIYF.

The table lists this clonotype with many counts. The chain is built from TRBV28 and TRBJ2-7; unclear D gene. This CDR3 spans 14 amino acids. The V and J ends lost 6 bases and 7 bases respectively, with 19 bases between them. CDR1 is MDHEN, CDR2 SYDVKM, per germline. CDR3 coding DNA: TGTGCCAGCAGGTCCCGGTTGGCCCTCGTGGAGCAGTACTTC. It is translated as CASRSRLALVEQYF.

The chain joins TRBV13 to TRBJ2-2, with D possibly being TRBD1 or TRBD2 (5 bases each). The germline V and J ends were trimmed by 0 bases and 0 bases, with 11 bases remaining between them. Germline lookup yields CDR1 PRHDT and CDR2 FYEKMQ (reference sequence). The length of the CDR3 is 17 residues. CDR3 nucleotide sequence: TGTGCCAGCAGCTTAGGCCTTTTGGGGGCGAACACCGGGGAGCTGTTTTTT. Protein sequence: CASSLGLLGANTGELFF.

This clonotype was seen only a few times. The chain recombines TRBV20-1 with TRBJ2-7, with 7 bases identical to TRBD1. V lost 6 bases and J lost 0; bases outside the gene matches: 14. Germline V lookup: CDR1 DFQATT, CDR2 SNEGSKA (reference sequence). There are 16 residues in the CDR3. DNA for the CDR3: TGCAGTGCCACCAACCCCAGGGACAGCCTCTCCTACGAGCAGTACTTC. Translated: CSATNPRDSLSYEQYF.

There are many counts of this clonotype. The V call is TRBV29-1, the J call TRBJ2-3; 9 bases align to TRBD2. The CDR3 extends over 14 amino acids. The germline CDR1 and CDR2 sequences are SQVTM and ANQGSEA. Losses at the gene ends were 6 bases for V and 5 bases for J; bases not matched to a gene: 9. CDR3 sequence (DNA): TGCAGCGTCCGGCGGGAGGGAACCAAAGATACGCAGTATTTT. It codes for CSVRREGTKDTQYF.

In its sample, this clonotype was seen many times. The rearrangement links TRBV4-2 to TRBJ2-1; 11 bases align to TRBD2. From germline, CDR1 is LGHNA and CDR2 YNFKEQ. After removal of 3 bases from V and 6 bases from J, the junction contained 7 bases not matched to a gene. CDR3 length: 16 amino acids. The CDR3 loop is CASSHPLAGESNEQFF. The CDR3 nucleotides read TGTGCCAGCAGCCATCCACTAGCGGGAGAATCCAATGAGCAGTTCTTC.

This clonotype was counted at least ten times. Germline and junction disagree at one end, which may indicate a read error. The gene calls are TRBV18 and TRBJ2-5; 8 bases agree with TRBD1. CDR3 length: 16 amino acids. Germline lookup yields CDR1 KGHSH and CDR2 LQKENI. As DNA, the CDR3 is TGTACCAGCTCACCACTCCAGGGGGCCTCCACTGAGACCCAGTACTTC. Protein: CTSSPLQGASTETQYF. Full variable domain (outside the CDR3, taken from reference TRBV18 and TRBJ2-5): NAGVMQNPRHLVRRRGQEARLRCSPMKGHSHVYWYRQLPEEGLKFMVYLQKENIIDESGMPKERFSAEFPKEGPSILRIQQVVRGDSAAYFCTSSPLQGASTETQYFGPGTRLLVL.

This clonotype was seen ten or more times. The chain combines TRBV28 with TRBJ1-2; D unresolved. The CDR3 length is 14 residues. CDR1 and CDR2 from the germline V gene are MDHEN and SYDVKM. With 3 bases removed from V and 1 base from J, the gap between germline ends came to 9 bases. CDR3 protein: CASSLGGINYGYTF. CDR3 bases: TGTGCCAGCAGTTTGGGAGGGATTAACTATGGCTACACCTTC.

Many counts were recorded for this clonotype. This sequence joins TRBV6-2 or TRBV6-3 and TRBJ2-7; weak D call: TRBD2 (7 bases). Trimming took off 7 bases at V and 7 bases at J, with 17 bases between the two ends. In germline, CDR1 is MNHEY, CDR2 SVGEGT. CDR3 length equals 13 residues. The CDR3 DNA sequence: TGTGCCAGCAAAGAGGGGGGGCGCAATGAGCAGTACTTC. Translating gives CASKEGGRNEQYF.

At least ten counts were recorded for this clonotype. The V call is TRBV19, the J call TRBJ1-2; D might be TRBD1 (5 bases). Deletions cut 9 bases from V and 4 bases from J, with 18 bases between. CDR1 is LNHDA and CDR2 is SQIVND in the germline V gene (reference sequence). The CDR3 has 14 residues. The CDR3, as DNA: TGTGCCAGCACAACGTTCGTGGGGCCCTATGGCTACACCTTC. This translates into CASTTFVGPYGYTF.